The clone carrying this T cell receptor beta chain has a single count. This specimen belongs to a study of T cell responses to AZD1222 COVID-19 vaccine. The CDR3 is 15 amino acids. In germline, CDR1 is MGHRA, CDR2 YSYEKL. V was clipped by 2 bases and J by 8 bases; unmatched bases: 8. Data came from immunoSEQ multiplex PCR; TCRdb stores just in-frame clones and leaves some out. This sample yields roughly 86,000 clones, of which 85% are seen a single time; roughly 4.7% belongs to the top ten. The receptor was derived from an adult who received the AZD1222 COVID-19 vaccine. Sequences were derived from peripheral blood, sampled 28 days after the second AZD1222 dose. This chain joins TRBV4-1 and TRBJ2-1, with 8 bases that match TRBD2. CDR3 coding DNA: TGCGCCAGCAGCCAACGGGGGGGCGGCGAGGATGAGCAGTTCTTC. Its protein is CASSQRGGGEDEQFF.